This T cell receptor beta chain was sequenced for a study of CD8 T cells in Susac syndrome. Deletions cut 2 bases from V and 1 base from J, with 10 bases between. The germline CDR1 and CDR2 sequences are KGHDR and SFDVKD. This CDR3 contains 15 residues. Reverse transcription of about 0.45 to 1 ug RNA was performed with random hexamers. Amplification of TCR beta CDR3 across 54 Vbeta and 13 Jbeta was performed with immunoSEQ multiplex PCR. Each CDR3 protein is one row after TCRdb ran MiXCR on the immunoSEQ multiplex PCR reads. This sample carries about 130,000 distinct CDR3 sequences, approximately 96% of them seen once, and the ten largest clones take more than 0.075%.

The chain uses TRBV24-1 and TRBJ2-5; a weak D match, TRBD1 (6 bases). Source material: CD4+ T cells from PBMCs. This clonotype originated in a human donor in good health. In nucleotides, the CDR3 is TGTGCCACCAGTGATTCAGGGACACCCCAAGAGACCCAGTACTTC. As protein: CATSDSGTPQETQYF.